These 6 T cell receptor beta chains share one sample of origin, sequenced in a study of response to subunit inactivated influenza vaccine. TCRdb reprocessed the RT-PCR reads via MiXCR and lists one record per CDR3 protein. Of hundreds of thousands of distinct CDR3 sequences in the sample, less than 20% were seen once. Material: PBMCs from blood, obtained 4 to 6 days after vaccination. These receptors came from a man between 45 and 60 years old who received an inactivated influenza vaccine.

This clonotype showed up just a few times. The chain links TRBV12-3 or TRBV12-4 to TRBJ2-7; 12 bases match TRBD2. The V segment lost 5 bases and the J segment 0 bases; nucleotides outside the gene matches: 8. The CDR3 is made up of 17 amino acids. The CDR3: CASSGPGLAGFSYEQYF. Written as DNA, the CDR3 is TGTGCCAGCAGTGGCCCGGGACTAGCGGGTTTCTCCTACGAGCAGTACTTC.

The chain links TRBV12-3 or TRBV12-4 to TRBJ2-1; D gene unclear. The CDR3 is 14 residues long. The V end lost 7 bases, the J end lost 9 bases, and 19 bases lay between the germline ends. The CDR3, as DNA: TGTGCCAGCACCCACGCCTCAGCGTCATTTGAGCAGTTCTTC. Translated: CASTHASASFEQFF.

This chain links TRBV7-3 with TRBJ2-2, with 13 bases matching TRBD2. V dropped 5 bases and J dropped 5; count of bases not matched to a gene: 5. The CDR3 is made up of 16 amino acids. CDR1 SGHTA and CDR2 FQGTGA come from the germline V gene. The CDR3 reads CASSGKGLAGTGELFF. In nucleotides, the CDR3 is TGTGCCAGCAGCGGAAAGGGACTAGCGGGAACCGGGGAGCTGTTTTTT.

This clonotype was observed at least ten times. V is TRBV4-2 and J is TRBJ2-1; 8 nucleotides align to TRBD1. With 3 bases clipped from V and 5 bases from J, the junction kept 3 bases outside the gene matches. CDR3 length equals 14 residues. Germline-derived CDR1 and CDR2 are LGHNA and YNFKEQ. The CDR3 DNA reads TGTGCCAGCAGCCACAAGACAGGGGACAATGAGCAGTTCTTC. Translation gives CASSHKTGDNEQFF.

The chain links TRBV29-1 to TRBJ1-3; D is unresolved. Looked up from germline, CDR1 is SQVTM and CDR2 is ANQGSEA. This CDR3 is built from 14 residues. Trimming cost V 4 bases and J 3 bases, with 13 bases left between them. The CDR3 protein is CSVGVTASGNTIYF. The CDR3 nucleotides are TGCAGCGTTGGGGTTACAGCCAGTGGAAACACCATATATTTT.

This chain links TRBV12-3 or TRBV12-4 with TRBJ2-7; D is perhaps TRBD2 (5 bases). The V end was cut by 5 bases, the J end by 0 bases, with 14 bases between. There are 15 residues in the CDR3. CDR3 protein: CASSPSGLLSYEQYF. CDR3 coding DNA: TGTGCCAGCAGTCCCAGTGGACTCCTCTCCTACGAGCAGTACTTC.